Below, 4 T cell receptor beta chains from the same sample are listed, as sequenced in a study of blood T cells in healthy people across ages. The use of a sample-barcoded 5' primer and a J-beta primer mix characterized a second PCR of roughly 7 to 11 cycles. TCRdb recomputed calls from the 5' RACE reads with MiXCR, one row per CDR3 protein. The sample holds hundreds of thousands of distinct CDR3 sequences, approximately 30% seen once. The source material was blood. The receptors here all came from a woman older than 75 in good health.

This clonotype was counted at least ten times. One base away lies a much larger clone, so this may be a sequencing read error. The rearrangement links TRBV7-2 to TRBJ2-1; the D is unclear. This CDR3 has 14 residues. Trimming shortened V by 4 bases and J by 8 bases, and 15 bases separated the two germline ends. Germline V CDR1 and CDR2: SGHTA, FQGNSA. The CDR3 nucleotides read TGTGCCAGCAGCTGCCAGGTTGGGTTAGATGAGCAGTTCTTC. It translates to CASSCQVGLDEQFF. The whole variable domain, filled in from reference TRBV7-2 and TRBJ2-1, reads GAGVSQSPSNKVTEKGKDVELRCDPISGHTALYWYRQSLGQGLEFLIYFQGNSAPDKSGLPSDRFSAERTGGSVSTLTIQRTQQEDSAVYLCASSCQVGLDEQFFGPGTRLTVL.

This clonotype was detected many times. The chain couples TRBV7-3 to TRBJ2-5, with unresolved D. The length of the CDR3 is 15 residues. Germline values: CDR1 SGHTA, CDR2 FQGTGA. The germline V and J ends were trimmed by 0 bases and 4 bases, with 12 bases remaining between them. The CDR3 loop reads CASSLTPGPGETQYF. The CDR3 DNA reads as TGTGCCAGCAGCTTAACCCCCGGGCCAGGAGAGACCCAGTACTTC.

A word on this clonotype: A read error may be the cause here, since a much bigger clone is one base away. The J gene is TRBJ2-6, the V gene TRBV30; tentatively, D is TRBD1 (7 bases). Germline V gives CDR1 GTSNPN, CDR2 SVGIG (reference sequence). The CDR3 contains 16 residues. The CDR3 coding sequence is TGTGCCTGGAGTGTCCAGGGGGGCTTAGGGGCCAACGTCCGGACTTTC. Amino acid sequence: CAWSVQGGLGANVRTF.

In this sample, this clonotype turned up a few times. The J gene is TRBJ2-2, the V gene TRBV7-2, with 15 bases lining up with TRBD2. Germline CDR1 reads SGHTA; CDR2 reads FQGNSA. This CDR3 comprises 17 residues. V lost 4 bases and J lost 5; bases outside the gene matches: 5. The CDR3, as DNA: TGTGCCAGCAGCTGGACTAGCGGGGGGGCCGGGACCGGGGAGCTGTTTTTT. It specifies CASSWTSGGAGTGELFF. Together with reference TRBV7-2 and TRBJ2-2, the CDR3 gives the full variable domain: GAGVSQSPSNKVTEKGKDVELRCDPISGHTALYWYRQSLGQGLEFLIYFQGNSAPDKSGLPSDRFSAERTGGSVSTLTIQRTQQEDSAVYLCASSWTSGGAGTGELFFGEGSRLTVL.